Following are 7 T cell receptor beta chains from one sample sequenced in a study of blood T cells in healthy people across ages. Sample-barcoded 5' priming and a J-beta primer mix drove a second PCR of roughly 6 to 12 cycles. Via MiXCR, TCRdb re-called the 5' RACE reads, giving one row per CDR3 protein. The repertoire holds about 570,000 distinct CDR3 sequences, roughly 29% seen once, with approximately 17% in the top ten. Sequences were obtained from blood. These receptors all come from a woman between 65 and 79 years old in good health.

The chain recombines TRBV29-1 with TRBJ2-3, with 13 nucleotides matching TRBD2. Losses at the gene ends were 5 bases for V and 0 bases for J; bases not matched to a gene: 5. CDR3 length: 16 residues. The germline CDR1 and CDR2 sequences are SQVTM and ANQGSEA. The CDR3, as DNA: TGCAGCGTTAGGGGACTAGCGGGACCTAGCACAGATACGCAGTATTTT. Amino acid sequence: CSVRGLAGPSTDTQYF.

This clonotype turned up a few times. V usage is TRBV25-1 and J usage is TRBJ2-3; 7 bases align to TRBD1. With V trimmed by 7 bases and J by 4 bases, 5 bases remained unmatched. This CDR3 contains 13 residues. Germline V CDR1 and CDR2: MGHDK, SYGVNS. CDR3 sequence reads: CASKRQGADTQYF. The CDR3 DNA sequence: TGTGCCAGCAAAAGACAGGGTGCAGATACGCAGTATTTT.

This clonotype was counted between two and nine times. The chain uses TRBV21-1 and TRBJ2-4; the table gives TRBD1 as D, unverified against the DNA. TRBV21-1 is a pseudogene segment. The CDR3 spans 19 residues. The CDR3 reads CASSKEGERGRGAKNIQYF. CDR3 coding DNA: TGTGCCAGCAGCAAAGAGGGGGAACGGGGCCGTGGAGCCAAAAACATTCAGTACTTC.

This clonotype was seen at least ten times. The chain links TRBV11-2 to TRBJ2-5, with unresolved D. V was trimmed by 5 bases and J by 1 base, leaving 8 bases between them. Germline lookup yields CDR1 SGHAT and CDR2 FQNNGV. This CDR3 has 13 amino acids. CDR3 in DNA: TGTGCCAGCAGCCTGACCATCCAAGAGACCCAGTACTTC. Residues: CASSLTIQETQYF.

The genes are TRBV7-2 and TRBJ2-5, with 9 bases lining up with TRBD1. CDR1 SGHTA and CDR2 FQGNSA come from the germline V gene. This CDR3 spans 14 amino acids. J gave up 11 bases and V 5 bases, and 12 bases lay outside the gene matches. As DNA, the CDR3 is TGTGCCAGCAGCCCCAGGGCTACAGGGGGCGGGCAGTACTTC. Protein: CASSPRATGGGQYF.

This sequence joins TRBV20-1 and TRBJ1-1; D possibly corresponds to TRBD1 (6 bases). From germline, CDR1 is DFQATT and CDR2 SNEGSKA (reference sequence). The CDR3 extends over 13 amino acids. V shed 5 bases and J shed 3 bases, with 13 bases lying between them. Here the CDR3 DNA reads TGCAGTGCTCGACTGACAGGTTACACTGAAGCTTTCTTT. This codes for CSARLTGYTEAFF.

DNA of the CDR3: TGTGCCAGCTCACCAGAGGGGACAGGGGGCTATGGTGAAAAACTGTTTTTT. It is translated as CASSPEGTGGYGEKLFF. The chain joins TRBV18 to TRBJ1-4, with TRBD1 identical over 12 bases. With 2 bases clipped from V and 7 bases from J, the junction kept 8 bases outside the gene matches. Germline V lookup: CDR1 KGHSH, CDR2 LQKENI. This CDR3 is built from 17 residues.